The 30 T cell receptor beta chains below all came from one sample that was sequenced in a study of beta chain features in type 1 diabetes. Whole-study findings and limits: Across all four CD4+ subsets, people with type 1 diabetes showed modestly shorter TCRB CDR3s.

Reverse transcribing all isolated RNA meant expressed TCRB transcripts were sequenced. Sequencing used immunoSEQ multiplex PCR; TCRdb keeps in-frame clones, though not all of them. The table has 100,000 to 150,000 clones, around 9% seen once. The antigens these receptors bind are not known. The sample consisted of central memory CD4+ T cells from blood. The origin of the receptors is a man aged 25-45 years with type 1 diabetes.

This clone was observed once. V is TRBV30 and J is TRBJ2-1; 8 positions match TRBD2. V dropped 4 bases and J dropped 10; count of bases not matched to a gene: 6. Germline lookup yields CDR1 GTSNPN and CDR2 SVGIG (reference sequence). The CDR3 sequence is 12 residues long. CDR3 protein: CAWIPPSGEQFF. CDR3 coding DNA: TGTGCCTGGATCCCCCCTAGCGGGGAGCAGTTCTTC.

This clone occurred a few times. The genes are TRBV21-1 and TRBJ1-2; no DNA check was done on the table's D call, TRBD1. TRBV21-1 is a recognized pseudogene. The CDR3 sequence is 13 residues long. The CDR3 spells CASRGAGDYGYTF. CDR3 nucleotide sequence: TGTGCCAGCAGGGGGGCTGGGGACTATGGCTACACCTTC.

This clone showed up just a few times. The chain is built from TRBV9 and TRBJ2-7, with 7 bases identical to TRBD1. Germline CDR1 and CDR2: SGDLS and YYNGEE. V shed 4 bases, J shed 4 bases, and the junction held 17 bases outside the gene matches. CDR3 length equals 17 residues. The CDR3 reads CASSRSTGPLLPYEQYF. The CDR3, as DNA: TGTGCCAGCAGCCGGTCGACAGGGCCCCTTTTACCTTACGAGCAGTACTTC.

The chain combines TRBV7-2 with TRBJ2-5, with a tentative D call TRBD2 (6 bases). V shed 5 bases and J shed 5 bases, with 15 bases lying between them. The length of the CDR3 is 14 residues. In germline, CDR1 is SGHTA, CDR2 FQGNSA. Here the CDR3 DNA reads TGTGCCAGCAGCCCAAGTAGGGCGGGGGAGACCCAGTACTTC. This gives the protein CASSPSRAGETQYF.

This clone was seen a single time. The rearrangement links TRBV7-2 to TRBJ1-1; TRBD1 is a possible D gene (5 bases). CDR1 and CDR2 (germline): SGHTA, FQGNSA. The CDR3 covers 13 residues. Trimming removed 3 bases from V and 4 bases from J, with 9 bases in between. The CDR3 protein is CASSFPGGTEAFF. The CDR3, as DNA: TGTGCCAGCAGCTTTCCGGGGGGCACTGAAGCTTTCTTT.

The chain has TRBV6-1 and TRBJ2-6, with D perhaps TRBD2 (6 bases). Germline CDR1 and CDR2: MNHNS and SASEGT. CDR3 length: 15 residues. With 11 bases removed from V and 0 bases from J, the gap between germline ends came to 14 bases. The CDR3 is CAGTPENSGANVLTF. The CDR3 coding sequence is TGTGCCGGGACTCCGGAGAACTCTGGGGCCAACGTCCTGACTTTC.

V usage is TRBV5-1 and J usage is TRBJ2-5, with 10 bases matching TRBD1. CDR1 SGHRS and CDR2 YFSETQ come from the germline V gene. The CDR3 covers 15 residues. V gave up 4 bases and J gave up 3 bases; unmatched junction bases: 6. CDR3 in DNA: TGCGCCAGCAGCCCGTCCGGGACAGGGGAAGAGACCCAGTACTTC. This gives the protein CASSPSGTGEETQYF.

The CDR3 sequence is CASSSSNEQFF. CDR3 bases: TGTGCCAGCAGCTCGTCCAATGAGCAGTTCTTC. The J gene is TRBJ2-1, the V gene TRBV7-3; D is ambiguous. The CDR3 covers 11 residues. Trimming pared 4 bases from V and 6 bases from J, leaving 4 bases between. Looked up from germline, CDR1 is SGHTA and CDR2 is FQGTGA. Together with reference TRBV7-3 and TRBJ2-1, the CDR3 gives the full variable domain: GAGVSQTPSNKVTEKGKYVELRCDPISGHTALYWYRQSLGQGPEFLIYFQGTGAADDSGLPNDRFFAVRPEGSVSTLKIQRTERGDSAVYLCASSSSNEQFFGPGTRLTVL.

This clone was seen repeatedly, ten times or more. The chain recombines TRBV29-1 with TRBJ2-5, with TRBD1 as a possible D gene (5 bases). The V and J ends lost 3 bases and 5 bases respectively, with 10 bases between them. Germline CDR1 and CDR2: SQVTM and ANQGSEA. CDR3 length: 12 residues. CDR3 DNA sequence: TGCAGCGTTGACTCAGGGCTGGAGACCCAGTACTTC. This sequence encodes CSVDSGLETQYF.

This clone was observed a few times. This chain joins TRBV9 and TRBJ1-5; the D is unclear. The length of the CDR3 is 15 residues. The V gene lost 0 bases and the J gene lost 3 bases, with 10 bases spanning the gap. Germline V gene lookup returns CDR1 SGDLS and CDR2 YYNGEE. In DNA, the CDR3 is TGTGCCAGCAGCGTAGGACATCTCAACAATCAGCCCCAGCATTTT. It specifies CASSVGHLNNQPQHF.

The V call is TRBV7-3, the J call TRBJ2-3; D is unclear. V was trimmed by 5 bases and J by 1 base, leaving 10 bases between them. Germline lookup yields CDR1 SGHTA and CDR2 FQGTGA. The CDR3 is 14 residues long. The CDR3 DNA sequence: TGTGCCAGCAGCCCAGGTGCCGGCACAGATACGCAGTATTTT. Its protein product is CASSPGAGTDTQYF.

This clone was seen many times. In DNA form, the CDR3 reads TGTGCCAGCAGCTATGGACAGGGACGAGAAAAACTGTTTTTT. It specifies CASSYGQGREKLFF. The gene calls are TRBV5-4 and TRBJ1-4; 8 positions agree with TRBD1. Germline V gene data show CDR1 as SGHNT and CDR2 as YYREEE (reference sequence). V trimming: 3 bases; J trimming: 8 bases; junction bases outside the gene matches: 6. The CDR3 extends over 14 amino acids.

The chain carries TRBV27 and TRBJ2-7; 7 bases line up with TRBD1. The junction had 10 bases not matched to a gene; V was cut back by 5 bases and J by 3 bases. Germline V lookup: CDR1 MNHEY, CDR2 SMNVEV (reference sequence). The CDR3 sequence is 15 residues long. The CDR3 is CASSQRTGGYYEQYF. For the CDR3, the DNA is TGTGCCAGCAGTCAACGGACAGGTGGATACTACGAGCAGTACTTC.

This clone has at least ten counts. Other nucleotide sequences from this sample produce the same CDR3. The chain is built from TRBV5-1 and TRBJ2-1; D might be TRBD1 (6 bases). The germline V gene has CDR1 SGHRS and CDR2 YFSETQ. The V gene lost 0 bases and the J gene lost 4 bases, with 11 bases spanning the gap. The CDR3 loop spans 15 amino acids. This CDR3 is CASSLEGTPYNEQFF. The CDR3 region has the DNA TGCGCCAGCAGCTTGGAGGGGACACCTTACAATGAGCAGTTCTTC.

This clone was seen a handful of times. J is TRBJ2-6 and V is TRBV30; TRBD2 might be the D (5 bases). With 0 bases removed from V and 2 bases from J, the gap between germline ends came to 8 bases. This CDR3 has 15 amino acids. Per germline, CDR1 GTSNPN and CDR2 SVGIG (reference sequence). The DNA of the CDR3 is TGTGCCTGGAGTGTTACGAGGGCTGGGGCCAACGTCCTGACTTTC. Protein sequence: CAWSVTRAGANVLTF.

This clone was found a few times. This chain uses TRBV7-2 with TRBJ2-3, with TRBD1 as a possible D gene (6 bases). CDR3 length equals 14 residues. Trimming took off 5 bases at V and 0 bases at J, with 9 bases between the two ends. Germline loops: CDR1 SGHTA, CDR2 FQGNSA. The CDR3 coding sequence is TGTGCCAGCAGCCCCGGACAGAGCACAGATACGCAGTATTTT. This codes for CASSPGQSTDTQYF.

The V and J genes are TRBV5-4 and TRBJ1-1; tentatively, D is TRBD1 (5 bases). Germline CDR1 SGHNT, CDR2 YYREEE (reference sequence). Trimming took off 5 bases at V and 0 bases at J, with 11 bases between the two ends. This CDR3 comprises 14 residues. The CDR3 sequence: CASRPGHMNTEAFF. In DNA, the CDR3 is TGTGCCAGCAGACCCGGACACATGAACACTGAAGCTTTCTTT.

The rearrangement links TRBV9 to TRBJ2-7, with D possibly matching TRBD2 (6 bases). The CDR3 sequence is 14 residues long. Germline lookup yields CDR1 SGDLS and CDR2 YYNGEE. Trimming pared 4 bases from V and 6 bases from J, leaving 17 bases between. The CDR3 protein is CASSHGTPRSEQYF. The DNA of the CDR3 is TGTGCCAGCAGCCACGGGACTCCTCGTAGCGAGCAGTACTTC.

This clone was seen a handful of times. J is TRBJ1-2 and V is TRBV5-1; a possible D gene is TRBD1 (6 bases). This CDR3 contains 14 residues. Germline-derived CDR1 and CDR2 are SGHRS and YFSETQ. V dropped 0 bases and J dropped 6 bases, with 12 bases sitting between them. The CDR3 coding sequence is TGCGCCAGCAGCTTGGACAGGGCCAGGAATGGCTACACCTTC. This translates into CASSLDRARNGYTF.

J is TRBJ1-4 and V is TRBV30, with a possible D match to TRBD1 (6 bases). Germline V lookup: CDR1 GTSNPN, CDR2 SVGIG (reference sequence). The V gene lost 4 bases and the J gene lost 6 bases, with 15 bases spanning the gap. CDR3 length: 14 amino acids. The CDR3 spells CAWTTGLGHEKLFF. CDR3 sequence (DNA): TGTGCCTGGACGACAGGATTGGGACATGAAAAACTGTTTTTT.

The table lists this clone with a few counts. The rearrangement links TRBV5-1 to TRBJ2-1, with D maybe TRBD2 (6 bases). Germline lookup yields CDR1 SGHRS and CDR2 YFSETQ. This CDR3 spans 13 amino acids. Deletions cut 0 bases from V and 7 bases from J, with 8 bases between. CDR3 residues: CASSLGLVNEQFF. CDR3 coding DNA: TGCGCCAGCAGCTTGGGACTAGTTAATGAGCAGTTCTTC.

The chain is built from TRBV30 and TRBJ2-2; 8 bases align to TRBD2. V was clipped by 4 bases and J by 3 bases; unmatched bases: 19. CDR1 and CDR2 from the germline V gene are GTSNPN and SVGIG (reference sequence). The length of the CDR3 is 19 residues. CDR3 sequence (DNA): TGTGCCTGGATCATACCAGACCAGCGGGAGCCCTGTGACACCGGGGAGCTGTTTTTT. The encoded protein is CAWIIPDQREPCDTGELFF. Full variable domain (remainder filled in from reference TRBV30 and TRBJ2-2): SQTIHQWPATLVQPVGSPLSLECTVEGTSNPNLYWYRQAAGRGLQLLFYSVGIGQISSEVPQNLSASRPQDRQFILSSKKLLLSDSGFYLCAWIIPDQREPCDTGELFFGEGSRLTVL.

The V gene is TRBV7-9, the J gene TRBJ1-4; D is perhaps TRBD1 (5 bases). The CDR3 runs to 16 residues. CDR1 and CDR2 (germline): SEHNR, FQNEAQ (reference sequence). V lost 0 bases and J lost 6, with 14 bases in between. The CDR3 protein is CASSLAEGLGDEKLFF. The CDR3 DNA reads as TGTGCCAGCAGCTTAGCGGAGGGATTAGGGGATGAAAAACTGTTTTTT.

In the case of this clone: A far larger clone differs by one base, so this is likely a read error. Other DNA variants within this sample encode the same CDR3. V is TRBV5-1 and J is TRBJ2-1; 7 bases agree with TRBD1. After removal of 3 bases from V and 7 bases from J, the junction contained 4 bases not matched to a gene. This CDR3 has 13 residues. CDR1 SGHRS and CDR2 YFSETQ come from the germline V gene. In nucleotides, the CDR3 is TGCGCCAGCAGCTGGGGACAGTCAAATGAGCAGTTCTTC. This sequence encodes CASSWGQSNEQFF.

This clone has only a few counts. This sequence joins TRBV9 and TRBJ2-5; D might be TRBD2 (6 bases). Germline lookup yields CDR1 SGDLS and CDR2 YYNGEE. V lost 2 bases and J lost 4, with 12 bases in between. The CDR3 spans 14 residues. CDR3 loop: CASSVGLQRETQYF. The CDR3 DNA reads TGTGCCAGCAGCGTTGGACTACAAAGAGAGACCCAGTACTTC.

CDR3: CASSFQPDRQNTEAFF. CDR3 sequence (DNA): TGCGCCAGCAGCTTTCAACCCGACAGACAGAACACTGAAGCTTTCTTT. This chain links TRBV5-1 with TRBJ1-1; a weak D match, TRBD1 (5 bases). V lost 2 bases, J lost 1 base, and 15 bases lay in between. Per germline, CDR1 SGHRS and CDR2 YFSETQ. The CDR3 totals 16 residues.

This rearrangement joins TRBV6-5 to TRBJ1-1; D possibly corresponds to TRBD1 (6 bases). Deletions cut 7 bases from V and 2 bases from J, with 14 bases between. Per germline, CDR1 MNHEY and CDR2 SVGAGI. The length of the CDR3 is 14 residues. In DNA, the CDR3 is TGTGCCAGCACAGGGGAGGGCTTTAACACTGAAGCTTTCTTT. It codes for CASTGEGFNTEAFF.

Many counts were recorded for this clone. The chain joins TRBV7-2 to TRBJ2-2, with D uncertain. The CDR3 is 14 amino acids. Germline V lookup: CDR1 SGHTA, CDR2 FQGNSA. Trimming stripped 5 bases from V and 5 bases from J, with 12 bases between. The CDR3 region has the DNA TGTGCCAGCAGCCCTGCCAGGCCGACCGGGGAGCTGTTTTTT. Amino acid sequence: CASSPARPTGELFF. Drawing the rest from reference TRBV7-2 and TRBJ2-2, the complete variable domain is GAGVSQSPSNKVTEKGKDVELRCDPISGHTALYWYRQSLGQGLEFLIYFQGNSAPDKSGLPSDRFSAERTGGSVSTLTIQRTQQEDSAVYLCASSPARPTGELFFGEGSRLTVL.

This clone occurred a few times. In DNA, the CDR3 is TGTGCCAGCAGTGATCCCGGGACAGTCACAGATACGCAGTATTTT. It is translated as CASSDPGTVTDTQYF. The chain employs TRBV6-1 and TRBJ2-3; 7 bases fit TRBD1. With 3 bases clipped from V and 2 bases from J, the junction kept 5 bases outside the gene matches. This CDR3 region has 15 residues. The germline gives CDR1 MNHNS, CDR2 SASEGT.

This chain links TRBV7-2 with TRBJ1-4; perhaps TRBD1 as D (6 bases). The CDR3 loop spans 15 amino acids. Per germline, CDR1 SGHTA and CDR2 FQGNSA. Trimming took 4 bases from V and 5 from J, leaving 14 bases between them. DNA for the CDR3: TGTGCCAGCAGCTCCTACAGGGAAAGGAATGAAAAACTGTTTTTT. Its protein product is CASSSYRERNEKLFF.